A selection of T cell receptor beta chains follows, all from one sample in a study of T cell changes during pregnancy in multiple sclerosis. Method: immunoSEQ multiplex PCR; TCRdb's copy keeps in-frame clones and lacks some. The repertoire holds about 65,000 clones, around 92% seen once, with just over 3% in the top ten. Material: CD8+ T cells from peripheral blood mononuclear cells, obtained in the third trimester of pregnancy. These receptor sequences come from a female donor in good health, enrolled as a control in a pregnancy study. Each CDR3 is given with its conserved first and last residue. The D gene is left open where the match is weak. Clone sizes are given selectively: once, few, many, or a class where the clone is expanded.

clone size,J gene,D gene,CDR3 length,V gene,CDR3 DNA,CDR3 protein
once,TRBJ2-1,.,14,TRBV14,TGTGCCAGCAGCCCGGGGGACTCCTACAATGAGCAGTTCTTC,CASSPGDSYNEQFF
.,TRBJ1-4,TRBD1,14,TRBV25-1,TGTGCCAGCAGTGAATGGGACAGTAATGAAAAACTGTTTTTT,CASSEWDSNEKLFF
.,TRBJ2-7,.,16,TRBV27,TGTGCCAGCAGTTTCGGTAGGACAGCTGAGATTTACGAGCAGTACTTC,CASSFGRTAEIYEQYF
.,TRBJ2-7,TRBD1,17,TRBV27,TGTGCCAGCAGTTTATGGCCACCGGACAGGGAGGTGAACGAGCAGTACTTC,CASSLWPPDREVNEQYF
.,TRBJ2-7,.,14,TRBV10-3,TGTGCCATCAGTGGGGACACTGGTTCCGCCGAGCAGTACTTC,CAISGDTGSAEQYF
.,TRBJ2-7,.,13,TRBV6-5,TGTGCCAGCAGTCCCGAGCCGTCCTACGAGCAGTACTTC,CASSPEPSYEQYF
.,TRBJ1-1,.,14,TRBV5-1,TGCGCCAGCAGCTTGGACAGGGATGGCACTGAAGCTTTCTTT,CASSLDRDGTEAFF
few,TRBJ1-5,.,14,TRBV5-1,TGCGCCAGCAGCCTCGGGGGGGCCAATCAGCCCCAGCATTTT,CASSLGGANQPQHF
.,TRBJ2-7,.,14,TRBV14,TGTGCCAGCAGCCACCGTGGGGGCCCGTACGAGCAGTACTTC,CASSHRGGPYEQYF
.,TRBJ2-7,.,14,TRBV5-5,TGTGCCAGCAGCTTGGTCGGGGGGCCTTACGAGCAGTACTTC,CASSLVGGPYEQYF
.,TRBJ2-3,.,15,TRBV27,TGTGCCAGCACCTCCTTGCGGATAAGCACAGATACGCAGTATTTT,CASTSLRISTDTQYF
.,TRBJ2-3,.,15,TRBV4-3,TGCGCCAGCAGCCAGGGGACAACTAGCACAGATACGCAGTATTTT,CASSQGTTSTDTQYF
.,TRBJ1-1,TRBD1,16,TRBV4-2,TGTGCCAGCAGCTTAAATCCGGGACAGGGATTTCCTGAAGCTTTCTTT,CASSLNPGQGFPEAFF
.,TRBJ1-6,.,14,TRBV5-8,TGTGCCAGCAGCTTGGTGCAGTCTAGGTCACCCCTCCACTTT,CASSLVQSRSPLHF
.,TRBJ1-1,.,13,TRBV11-3,TGTGCCAGCAGCCACCCCCCACACGCTGAAGCTTTCTTT,CASSHPPHAEAFF
once,TRBJ1-1,.,15,TRBV19,TGTGCCAGTAGTATTGCGGGGGGTCGGAACACTGAAGCTTTCTTT,CASSIAGGRNTEAFF
.,TRBJ2-1,TRBD1,15,TRBV18,TGTGCCAGCTCACCGACAGGGGGGTCCTACAATGAGCAGTTCTTC,CASSPTGGSYNEQFF
.,TRBJ1-2,.,13,TRBV5-5,TGTGCCAGCAGCTCTTCCACTGACTATGGCTACACCTTC,CASSSSTDYGYTF
.,TRBJ1-1,.,14,TRBV5-8,TGTGCCAGCAGCAGCACAGGTTTCAACACTGAAGCTTTCTTT,CASSSTGFNTEAFF
.,TRBJ2-1,TRBD2,16,TRBV7-9,TGTGCCAGCAGCCCCCCTCGGGGGGTGCTCTCCTATGAGCAGTTCTTC,CASSPPRGVLSYEQFF
.,TRBJ2-5,TRBD2,18,TRBV7-9,TGTGCCAGCAGCTATGTACCGATTATAGCGGGGGGCCAAGAGACCCAGTACTTC,CASSYVPIIAGGQETQYF
.,TRBJ2-3,.,18,TRBV30,TGTGCCTGGAGTGTACGGGGGGCCCTTTTAAAAAGCACAGATACGCAGTATTTT,CAWSVRGALLKSTDTQYF
.,TRBJ1-1,.,12,TRBV13,TGTGCCGGGGCCCTCGGTAGGGCTGAAGCTTTCTTT,CAGALGRAEAFF
.,TRBJ1-1,.,16,TRBV6-1,TGTGCCAGCAGTGATATAGGACAGAGCTTGAACACTGAAGCTTTCTTT,CASSDIGQSLNTEAFF